The T cell receptor (beta chain) under discussion was sequenced for a study of PD-1 blockade in mismatch repair-deficient tumors. Study-level information: Patients had approximately 12 mismatch repair-deficient cancer types, all previously treated and progressing.

Generated by immunoSEQ multiplex PCR, the TCRdb table keeps only in-frame clones and is missing some. The data show about 100,000 clones, 82% seen once. Findings and caveats of the study: After pembrolizumab, tumor-resident clones rose rapidly, then generally contracted before radiologic responses.

A note on this clone: Its antigen is not identified.

TCR sequencing covered a few patients who responded to pembrolizumab. The V gene end was trimmed by 4 bases and the J gene end by 5 bases; junction bases not matched to a gene: 7. Germline loops: CDR1 LNHDA, CDR2 SQIVND (reference sequence). The CDR3 is made up of 14 amino acids. Sample: peripheral blood, taken roughly 35 weeks after starting pembrolizumab. The sequence came from an adult with mismatch repair-deficient cancer. This rearrangement joins TRBV19 to TRBJ1-1; 7 bases align to TRBD1. The CDR3 spells CASSTDRESTEAFF. The CDR3 coding sequence is TGTGCCAGTAGTACCGACAGGGAGAGTACTGAAGCTTTCTTT. The full variable domain, rest sourced from reference TRBV19 and TRBJ1-1, is DGGITQSPKYLFRKEGQNVTLSCEQNLNHDAMYWYRQDPGQGLRLIYYSQIVNDFQKGDIAEGYSVSREKKESFPLTVTSAQKNPTAFYLCASSTDRESTEAFFGQGTRLTVV.